Listed here are 25 T cell receptor beta chains from one sample, sequenced in a study of shared clonotypes between healthy human individuals. Sequencing was performed with immunoSEQ multiplex PCR; in TCRdb, only in-frame clones are kept and a portion is missing. The sample has 2.5 million or so clones; around nine tenths are singletons. The material sequenced was naive CD4+ T cells sorted from blood. As to subset: CD45RA+ positively selected. The receptors derive from a man younger than 35 in good health.

This chain links TRBV7-2 with TRBJ1-6; 7 nucleotides line up with TRBD1. Unmatched junction bases numbered 8, after V lost 5 bases and J lost 4 bases. The CDR3 extends over 16 amino acids. The germline gives CDR1 SGHTA, CDR2 FQGNSA. The DNA of the CDR3 is TGTGCCAGCAGCCCTCAGACAGGGTTATATAATTCACCCCTCCACTTT. It is translated as CASSPQTGLYNSPLHF.

Only one count was recorded for this clone. The sample carries other DNA sequences with the same CDR3. The gene calls are TRBV28 and TRBJ1-6, with D unresolved. The V and J ends lost 6 bases and 9 bases respectively, with 9 bases between them. Looked up from germline, CDR1 is MDHEN and CDR2 is SYDVKM. The CDR3 consists of 12 residues. CDR3 bases: TGTGCCAGCAGAAGCCCGTCTTCACCCCTCCACTTT. Encoded protein: CASRSPSSPLHF.

The J gene is TRBJ2-3, the V gene TRBV2; TRBD2 might be the D (5 bases). The V end was cut by 1 base, the J end by 1 base, with 9 bases between. This CDR3 spans 15 amino acids. Germline CDR1 and CDR2: SNHLY and FYNNEI. Here the CDR3 DNA reads TGTGCCAGCAGTGAAGGGGTCGGGGGCACAGATACGCAGTATTTT. Residues: CASSEGVGGTDTQYF.

The chain combines TRBV2 with TRBJ2-1; 10 positions match TRBD1. CDR1 and CDR2 (germline): SNHLY, FYNNEI. V lost 10 bases and J lost 9; bases outside the gene matches: 12. The CDR3 loop spans 14 amino acids. This CDR3 is CATIPDRGQGEQFF. CDR3 in DNA: TGTGCCACCATTCCAGACAGGGGGCAAGGTGAGCAGTTCTTC.

This chain joins TRBV18 and TRBJ2-3; 9 bases align to TRBD2. The CDR3 is made up of 16 amino acids. The germline gives CDR1 KGHSH, CDR2 LQKENI. Losses at the gene ends were 2 bases for V and 6 bases for J; bases not matched to a gene: 9. The CDR3 spells CASSPDLAGGPDTQYF. DNA for the CDR3: TGTGCCAGCTCACCAGATCTGGCGGGGGGGCCGGATACGCAGTATTTT.

CDR3 nucleotides: TGTGCCAGCAGCTTGGGCTACCGTCGGGAGACCCAGTACTTC. Encoded protein: CASSLGYRRETQYF. V and J are TRBV7-2 and TRBJ2-5; D is ambiguous. Germline lookup yields CDR1 SGHTA and CDR2 FQGNSA. Trimming removed 3 bases from V and 5 bases from J, with 13 bases in between. This CDR3 has 14 residues. Drawing the rest from reference TRBV7-2 and TRBJ2-5, the complete variable domain is GAGVSQSPSNKVTEKGKDVELRCDPISGHTALYWYRQSLGQGLEFLIYFQGNSAPDKSGLPSDRFSAERTGGSVSTLTIQRTQQEDSAVYLCASSLGYRRETQYFGPGTRLLVL.

The chain carries TRBV2 and TRBJ2-7; D gene ambiguous. Trimming removed 5 bases at V and 2 bases at J, with 7 bases between. The V gene's germline CDR1 is SNHLY and CDR2 FYNNEI. This CDR3 has 12 amino acids. The CDR3 reads CASSLGTYEQYF. The CDR3 DNA reads TGTGCCAGCAGTCTAGGGACCTACGAGCAGTACTTC.

To note about this clone: This sample includes further DNA sequences coding for the same CDR3. The rearrangement joins TRBV5-1 to TRBJ2-5, with 11 bases matching TRBD2. The CDR3 sequence is 15 residues long. Germline V gives CDR1 SGHRS, CDR2 YFSETQ. The V segment lost 4 bases and the J segment 1 base; nucleotides outside the gene matches: 3. In DNA form, the CDR3 reads TGCGCCAGCAGCCCCGGACTAGCGGGCCAAGAGACCCAGTACTTC. Translated, it gives CASSPGLAGQETQYF.

The chain has TRBV7-2 and TRBJ2-5; the D is unclear. CDR1 is SGHTA, CDR2 FQGNSA, per germline. The CDR3 length is 15 residues. With 6 bases removed from V and 0 bases from J, the gap between germline ends came to 14 bases. The CDR3 DNA reads as TGTGCCAGCAGTGTTAGCTCCTGGTACCAAGAGACCCAGTACTTC. Translating gives CASSVSSWYQETQYF.

The chain links TRBV2 to TRBJ2-6; the D is unclear. From germline, CDR1 is SNHLY and CDR2 FYNNEI. The CDR3 extends over 14 amino acids. Trimming shortened V by 7 bases and J by 1 base, and 8 bases separated the two germline ends. The DNA for the CDR3 is TGTGCCAGCACATGGGGTTCTGGGGCCAACGTCCTGACTTTC. Translating gives CASTWGSGANVLTF.

This chain connects TRBV7-9 to TRBJ2-3; 9 bases align to TRBD2. Germline trimming cut 3 bases from V and 4 bases from J; bases unmatched to any gene: 5. CDR1 is SEHNR, CDR2 FQNEAQ, per germline (reference sequence). The CDR3 extends over 15 amino acids. For the CDR3, the DNA is TGTGCCAGCAGCTTTTCTAGCGGGAACGCAGATACGCAGTATTTT. It encodes CASSFSSGNADTQYF.

Note on this clone: Other DNA sequences of this sample code for an identical CDR3. The rearrangement links TRBV6-6 to TRBJ1-5; D is possibly TRBD1 (5 bases). V lost 2 bases and J lost 0, with 5 bases in between. This CDR3 has 14 residues. Germline V CDR1 and CDR2: MNHNY, SVGAGI (reference sequence). The CDR3 DNA follows: TGTGCCAGCAGTTACAGGGGTAGCAATCAGCCCCAGCATTTT. Translation: CASSYRGSNQPQHF.

The chain employs TRBV12-5 and TRBJ1-6; 7 nucleotides line up with TRBD1. After removal of 1 base from V and 6 bases from J, the junction contained 3 bases not matched to a gene. CDR3 length: 15 amino acids. CDR1 and CDR2 from the germline V gene are LGHNT and FRNRAP. CDR3 sequence: CASGLGQGVNSPLHF. CDR3 nucleotide sequence: TGTGCTAGTGGTTTGGGACAGGGTGTTAATTCACCCCTCCACTTT.

The V call is TRBV29-1, the J call TRBJ2-1, with unresolved D. Trimming took off 4 bases at V and 12 bases at J, with 16 bases between the two ends. Germline CDR1 SQVTM, CDR2 ANQGSEA. This CDR3 contains 12 residues. CDR3 nucleotides: TGCAGCGTTGTTTTTATGGAAATAGGGCAGTTCTTC. This sequence encodes CSVVFMEIGQFF.

CDR3 bases: TGTGCCATCAGTGAGCTCTCGAACACCGGGGAGCTGTTTTTT. The encoded protein is CAISELSNTGELFF. The chain uses TRBV10-3 and TRBJ2-2, with unresolved D. Germline V gene sequence: CDR1 ENHRY, CDR2 SYGVKD. V dropped 2 bases and J dropped 0 bases, with 4 bases sitting between them. This CDR3 comprises 14 residues.

The rearrangement uses TRBV30 and TRBJ2-5; the D gene is possibly TRBD2 (5 bases). The CDR3 is 13 residues long. V lost 2 bases and J lost 1, with 8 bases in between. Germline loops: CDR1 GTSNPN, CDR2 SVGIG (reference sequence). DNA for the CDR3: TGTGCCTGGAGTACTAGTTCCCAAGAGACCCAGTACTTC. Its translation is CAWSTSSQETQYF.

The chain combines TRBV6-5 with TRBJ2-1; 10 nucleotides line up with TRBD1. Germline V gene lookup returns CDR1 MNHEY and CDR2 SVGAGI. V lost 0 bases to trimming and J lost 9 bases; unmatched junction nucleotides: 5. The CDR3 extends over 15 amino acids. CDR3 coding DNA: TGTGCCAGCAGTTACTCGCGACAGGGGGCGTTTGAGCAGTTCTTC. Protein: CASSYSRQGAFEQFF.

The chain employs TRBV10-3 and TRBJ2-1, with TRBD2 matching 11 bases. V shed 0 bases, J shed 0 bases, and the junction held 7 bases outside the gene matches. CDR1 ENHRY and CDR2 SYGVKD come from the germline V gene. The CDR3 runs 19 residues. This CDR3 is CAISESGTSGSRSYNEQFF. CDR3 in DNA: TGTGCCATCAGTGAGTCCGGGACTAGCGGTTCCCGCTCCTACAATGAGCAGTTCTTC.

This clone was seen just once. The chain joins TRBV5-8 to TRBJ2-5; D call uncertain. V was trimmed by 4 bases and J by 2 bases, leaving 15 bases between them. CDR3 length: 15 amino acids. Germline V gene sequence: CDR1 SGHTS, CDR2 YDEGEE. CDR3 nucleotide sequence: TGTGCCAGCAGCGACGGCCTGACGGAGCAAGAGACCCAGTACTTC. The encoded protein is CASSDGLTEQETQYF.

Remarks on this clone: In the same sample, other DNA sequences code for this CDR3. J is TRBJ2-2 and V is TRBV29-1; 7 nucleotides match TRBD1. The CDR3 length is 12 residues. The germline V gene has CDR1 SQVTM and CDR2 ANQGSEA. The V gene end was trimmed by 7 bases and the J gene end by 7 bases; junction bases not matched to a gene: 6. This CDR3 reads CSAVTGVGELFF. The CDR3 DNA reads as TGCAGCGCCGTAACAGGGGTCGGGGAGCTGTTTTTT.

This clone has just one count. This chain uses TRBV29-1 with TRBJ1-1; 9 bases fit TRBD1. The V gene's germline CDR1 is SQVTM and CDR2 ANQGSEA. This CDR3 contains 14 residues. V lost 6 bases, J lost 10 bases, and 15 bases stayed unmatched. CDR3 residues: CSVPRTGVWVGAFF. The CDR3 bases are TGCAGCGTCCCTAGGACAGGGGTTTGGGTCGGAGCTTTCTTT.

The chain couples TRBV19 to TRBJ1-1; D uncertain. V lost 0 bases to trimming and J lost 0 bases, with 8 bases between them. Germline V lookup: CDR1 LNHDA, CDR2 SQIVND (reference sequence). This CDR3 is 15 amino acids long. CDR3 protein: CASSIDLGLNTEAFF. CDR3 sequence (DNA): TGTGCCAGTAGTATAGATCTTGGATTGAACACTGAAGCTTTCTTT.

This chain links TRBV5-6 with TRBJ2-2, with 9 bases matching TRBD1. The V gene's germline CDR1 is SGHDT and CDR2 YYEEEE. Losses at the gene ends were 3 bases for V and 4 bases for J; bases not matched to a gene: 7. There are 16 residues in the CDR3. CDR3 residues: CASSSGQGIFTGELFF. The CDR3 DNA reads TGTGCCAGCAGCTCAGGACAGGGGATTTTCACCGGGGAGCTGTTTTTT.

This sequence joins TRBV7-9 and TRBJ1-2; D ambiguous. Germline V gene lookup returns CDR1 SEHNR and CDR2 FQNEAQ (reference sequence). CDR3 length: 11 residues. Trimming shortened V by 5 bases and J by 6 bases, and 7 bases separated the two germline ends. CDR3 in DNA: TGTGCCAGCAGCGTCGGGGATGGCTACACCTTC. This gives the protein CASSVGDGYTF.

CDR3 sequence: CASSHPGAHYEQYF. The CDR3 nucleotides read TGTGCCAGCAGCCACCCCGGGGCTCACTACGAGCAGTACTTC. The chain carries TRBV7-6 and TRBJ2-7; possibly TRBD1 or TRBD2 for D (5 bases each). This CDR3 contains 14 residues. In germline, CDR1 is SGHVS, CDR2 FNYEAQ. Trimming took off 5 bases at V and 3 bases at J, with 14 bases between the two ends.